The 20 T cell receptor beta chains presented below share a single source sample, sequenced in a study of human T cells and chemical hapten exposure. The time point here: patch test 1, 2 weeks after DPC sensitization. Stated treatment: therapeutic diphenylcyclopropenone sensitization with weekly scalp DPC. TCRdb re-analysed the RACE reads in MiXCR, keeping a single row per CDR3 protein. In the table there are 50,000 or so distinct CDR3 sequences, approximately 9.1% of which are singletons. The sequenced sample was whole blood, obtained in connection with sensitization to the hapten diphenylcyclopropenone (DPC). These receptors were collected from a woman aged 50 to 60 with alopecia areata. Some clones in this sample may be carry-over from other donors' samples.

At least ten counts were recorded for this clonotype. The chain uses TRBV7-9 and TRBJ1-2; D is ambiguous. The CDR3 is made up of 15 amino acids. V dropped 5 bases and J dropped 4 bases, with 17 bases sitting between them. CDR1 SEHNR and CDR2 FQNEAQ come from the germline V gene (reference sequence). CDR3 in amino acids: CASSPSMSSGYGYTF. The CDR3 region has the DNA TGTGCCAGCAGCCCATCCATGTCATCTGGCTATGGCTACACCTTC. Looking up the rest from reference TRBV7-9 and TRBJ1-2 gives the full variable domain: DTGVSQNPRHKITKRGQNVTFRCDPISEHNRLYWYRQTLGQGPEFLTYFQNEAQLEKSRLLSDRFSAERPKGSFSTLEIQRTEQGDSAMYLCASSPSMSSGYGYTFGSGTRLTVV.

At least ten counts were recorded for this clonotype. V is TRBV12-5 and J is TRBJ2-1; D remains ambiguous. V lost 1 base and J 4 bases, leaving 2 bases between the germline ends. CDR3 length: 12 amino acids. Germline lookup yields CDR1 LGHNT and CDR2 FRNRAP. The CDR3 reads CASGLAYNEQFF. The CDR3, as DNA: TGTGCTAGTGGTTTGGCTTACAATGAGCAGTTCTTC. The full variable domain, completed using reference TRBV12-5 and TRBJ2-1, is DARVTQTPRHKVTEMGQEVTMRCQPILGHNTVFWYRQTMMQGLELLAYFRNRAPLDDSGMPKDRFSAEMPDATLATLKIQPSEPRDSAVYFCASGLAYNEQFFGPGTRLTVL.

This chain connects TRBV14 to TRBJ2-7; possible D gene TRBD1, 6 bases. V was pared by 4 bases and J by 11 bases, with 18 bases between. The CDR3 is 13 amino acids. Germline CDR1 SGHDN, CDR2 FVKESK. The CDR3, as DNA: TGTGCCAGCAGCCTCCGGACAGCATGGCAAGAGTACTTC. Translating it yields CASSLRTAWQEYF.

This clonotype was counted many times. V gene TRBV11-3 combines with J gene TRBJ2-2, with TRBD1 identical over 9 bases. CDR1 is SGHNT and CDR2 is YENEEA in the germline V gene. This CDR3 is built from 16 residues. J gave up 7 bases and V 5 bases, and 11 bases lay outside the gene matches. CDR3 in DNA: TGTGCCAGCAGCGCCCCCGGGACAGGGCAAGTCGGGGAGCTGTTTTTT. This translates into CASSAPGTGQVGELFF.

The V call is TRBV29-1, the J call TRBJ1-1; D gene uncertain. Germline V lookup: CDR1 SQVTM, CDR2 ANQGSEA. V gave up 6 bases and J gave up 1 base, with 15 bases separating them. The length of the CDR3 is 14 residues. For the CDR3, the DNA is TGCAGCGTCCCCGAGCTGTGGGGGAACACTGAAGCTTTCTTT. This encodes CSVPELWGNTEAFF.

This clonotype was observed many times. The DNA of the CDR3 is TGTGCCAGCAGCCAAGGACGCCTTAACACCGGGGAGCTGTTTTTT. Translated, it gives CASSQGRLNTGELFF. This chain uses TRBV7-6 with TRBJ2-2; D call uncertain. The CDR3 sequence is 15 residues long. CDR1 and CDR2 from the germline V gene are SGHVS and FNYEAQ. V was clipped by 5 bases and J by 2 bases, with 12 bases between them.

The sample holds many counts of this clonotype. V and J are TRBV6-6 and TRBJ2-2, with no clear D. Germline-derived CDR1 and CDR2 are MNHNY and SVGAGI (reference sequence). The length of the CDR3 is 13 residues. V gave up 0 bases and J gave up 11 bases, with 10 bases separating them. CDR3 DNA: TGTGCCAGCAGTTACTCGATAAGAAACGAGCTGTTTTTT. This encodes CASSYSIRNELFF.

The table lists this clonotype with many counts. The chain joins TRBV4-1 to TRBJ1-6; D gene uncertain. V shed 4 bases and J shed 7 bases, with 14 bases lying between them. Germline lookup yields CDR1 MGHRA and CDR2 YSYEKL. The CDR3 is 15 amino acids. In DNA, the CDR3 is TGCGCCAGCAGCCGGACGGGTCCCATGAATTCACCCCTCCACTTT. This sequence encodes CASSRTGPMNSPLHF.

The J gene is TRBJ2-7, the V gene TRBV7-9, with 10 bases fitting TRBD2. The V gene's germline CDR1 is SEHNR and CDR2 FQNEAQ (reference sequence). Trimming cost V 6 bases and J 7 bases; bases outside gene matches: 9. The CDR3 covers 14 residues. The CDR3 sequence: CASRNSGRPGEQYF. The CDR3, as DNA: TGTGCCAGCAGGAATAGCGGGAGGCCGGGGGAGCAGTACTTC.

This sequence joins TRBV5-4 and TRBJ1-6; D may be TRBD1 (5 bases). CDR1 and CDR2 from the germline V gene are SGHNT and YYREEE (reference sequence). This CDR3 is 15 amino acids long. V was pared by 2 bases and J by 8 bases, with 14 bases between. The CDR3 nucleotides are TGTGCCAGCAGCTTCGGACCAGGGAAGGATTCACCCCTCCACTTT. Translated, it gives CASSFGPGKDSPLHF.

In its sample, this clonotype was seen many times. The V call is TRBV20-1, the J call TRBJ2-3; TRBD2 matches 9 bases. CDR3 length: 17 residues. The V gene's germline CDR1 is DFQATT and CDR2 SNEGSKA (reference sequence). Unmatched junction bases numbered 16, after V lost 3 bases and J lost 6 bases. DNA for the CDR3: TGCAGTGCTAGGATGGCCTCTAGCGGGATCTCTGGGGATACGCAGTATTTT. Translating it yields CSARMASSGISGDTQYF.

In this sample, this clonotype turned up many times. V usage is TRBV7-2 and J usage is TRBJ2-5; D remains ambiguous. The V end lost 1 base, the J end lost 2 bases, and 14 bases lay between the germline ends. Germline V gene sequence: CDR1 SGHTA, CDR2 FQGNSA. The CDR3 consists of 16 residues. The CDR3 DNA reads TGTGCCAGCAGCTTAGATGGCGGACGACGGCAAGAGACCCAGTACTTC. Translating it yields CASSLDGGRRQETQYF.

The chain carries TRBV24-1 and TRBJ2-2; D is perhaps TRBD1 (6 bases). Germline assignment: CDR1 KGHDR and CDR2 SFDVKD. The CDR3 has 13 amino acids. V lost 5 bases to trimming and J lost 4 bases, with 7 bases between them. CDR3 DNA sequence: TGTGCCACCAGTGCAGGGGTCACCGGGGAGCTGTTTTTT. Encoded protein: CATSAGVTGELFF.

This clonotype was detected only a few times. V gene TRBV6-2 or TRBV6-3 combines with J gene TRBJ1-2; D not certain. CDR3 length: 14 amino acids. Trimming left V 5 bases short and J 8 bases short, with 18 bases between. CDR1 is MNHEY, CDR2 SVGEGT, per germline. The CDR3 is CASSTTGLPGGYTF. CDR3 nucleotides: TGTGCCAGCAGTACGACGGGCCTCCCGGGCGGCTACACCTTC.

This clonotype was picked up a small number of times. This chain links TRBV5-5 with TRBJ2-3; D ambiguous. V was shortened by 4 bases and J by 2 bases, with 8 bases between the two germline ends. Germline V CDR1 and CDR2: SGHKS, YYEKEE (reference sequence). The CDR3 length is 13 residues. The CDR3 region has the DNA TGTGCCAGCAGCGGGTTCCCCACAGATACGCAGTATTTT. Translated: CASSGFPTDTQYF.

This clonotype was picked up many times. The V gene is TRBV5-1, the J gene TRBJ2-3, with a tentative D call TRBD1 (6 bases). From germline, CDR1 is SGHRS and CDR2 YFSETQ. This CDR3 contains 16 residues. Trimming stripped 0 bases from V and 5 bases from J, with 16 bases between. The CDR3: CASSLVTGTKGDTQYF. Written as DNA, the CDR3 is TGCGCCAGCAGCTTGGTTACAGGGACCAAGGGAGATACGCAGTATTTT. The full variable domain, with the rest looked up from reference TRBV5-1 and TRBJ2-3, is KAGVTQTPRYLIKTRGQQVTLSCSPISGHRSVSWYQQTPGQGLQFLFEYFSETQRNKGNFPGRFSGRQFSNSRSEMNVSTLELGDSALYLCASSLVTGTKGDTQYFGPGTRLTVL.

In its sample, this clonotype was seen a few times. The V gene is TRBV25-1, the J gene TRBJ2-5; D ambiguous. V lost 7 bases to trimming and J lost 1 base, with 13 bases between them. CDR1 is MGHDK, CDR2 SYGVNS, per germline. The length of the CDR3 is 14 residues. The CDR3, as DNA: TGTGCCAGCACCCCATGGGGTTTCCAAGAGACCCAGTACTTC. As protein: CASTPWGFQETQYF.

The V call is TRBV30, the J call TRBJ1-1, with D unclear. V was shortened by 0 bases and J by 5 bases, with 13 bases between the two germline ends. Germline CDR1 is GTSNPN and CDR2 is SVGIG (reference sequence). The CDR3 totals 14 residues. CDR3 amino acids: CAWSVLRVKTEAFF. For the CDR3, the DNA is TGTGCCTGGAGTGTACTGAGGGTTAAGACTGAAGCTTTCTTT.

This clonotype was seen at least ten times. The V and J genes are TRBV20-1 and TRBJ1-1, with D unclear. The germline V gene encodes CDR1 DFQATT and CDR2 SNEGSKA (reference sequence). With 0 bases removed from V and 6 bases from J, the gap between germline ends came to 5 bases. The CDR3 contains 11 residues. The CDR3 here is CSARDIPEAFF. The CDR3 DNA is TGCAGTGCTAGAGATATCCCTGAAGCTTTCTTT.

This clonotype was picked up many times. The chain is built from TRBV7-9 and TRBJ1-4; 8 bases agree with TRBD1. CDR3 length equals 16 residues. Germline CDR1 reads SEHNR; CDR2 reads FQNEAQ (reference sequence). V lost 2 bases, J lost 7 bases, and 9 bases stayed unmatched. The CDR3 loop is CASSLMVTGGIEKLFF. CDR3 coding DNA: TGTGCCAGCAGCTTAATGGTAACAGGGGGAATTGAAAAACTGTTTTTT.